These 18 T cell receptor beta chains were all obtained from the same sample, sequenced in a study of Graves' ophthalmopathy and Graves' hyperthyroidism. The authors amplified TCR beta CDR3 regions, and they did so from RNA transcripts for repertoire sequencing. HTBI primers were employed in first-round RT-PCR, then a second-round multiplex PCR followed. TCRdb reprocessed the multiplex PCR reads with MiXCR, giving one entry per CDR3 protein. The data show under 800,000 distinct CDR3 sequences, approximately 22% seen once. The material sequenced was peripheral blood. These receptors were collected from a young woman with stable Graves' hyperthyroidism. Some clones in this sample may be carry-over from other donors' samples.

Ten or more counts support this clonotype. The CDR3 nucleotides are TGTGCCTGGACCTCGGAGGGTAGGGCTGGAAACACCATATATTTT. Residues: CAWTSEGRAGNTIYF. The chain recombines TRBV30 with TRBJ1-3; D call uncertain. Trimming took off 4 bases at V and 2 bases at J, with 15 bases between the two ends. The germline CDR1 and CDR2 sequences are GTSNPN and SVGIG (reference sequence). The CDR3 covers 15 residues.

The sample holds a few counts of this clonotype. The genes are TRBV19 and TRBJ2-2, with 11 bases aligning to TRBD1. The CDR3 is 16 residues long. The trim removed 6 bases at V and 7 bases at J, leaving 10 bases unmatched. CDR1 is LNHDA, CDR2 SQIVND, per germline (reference sequence). The CDR3 region is CASRPWTGGAGGELFF. CDR3 DNA sequence: TGTGCCAGTAGACCTTGGACAGGGGGCGCGGGCGGGGAGCTGTTTTTT.

A remark on this clonotype: At one end the junction does not follow the germline gene, possibly because of a read error. The chain carries TRBV6-1 and TRBJ1-2, with 8 nucleotides matching TRBD1. CDR3 length: 15 amino acids. Germline loops: CDR1 MNHNS, CDR2 SASEGT. The CDR3 here is CASSEGQVKGYGYTF. As DNA, the CDR3 is TGTGCCAGCAGTGAGGGACAGGTCAAGGGTTATGGTTACACCTTC.

The chain joins TRBV24-1 to TRBJ1-2; TRBD1 aligns across 7 bases. Germline CDR1 reads KGHDR; CDR2 reads SFDVKD. The junction had 11 bases not matched to a gene; V was cut back by 3 bases and J by 8 bases. This CDR3 has 15 amino acids. CDR3 amino acids: CATSDPHRGAWGYTF. In nucleotides, the CDR3 is TGTGCCACCAGTGATCCTCACAGGGGAGCTTGGGGCTACACCTTC.

This clonotype was recorded at least ten times. This clone may be a read error of a much larger clone one base away. The gene calls are TRBV28 and TRBJ1-2, with D unclear. This CDR3 spans 11 amino acids. Germline V lookup: CDR1 MDHEN, CDR2 SYDVKM. With 3 bases removed from V and 4 bases from J, the gap between germline ends came to 3 bases. CDR3 coding DNA: TGTGCCAGCAGTTTTTTCTATGGCTACACCTTC. Its protein is CASSFFYGYTF.

This clonotype was recorded at least ten times. The V and J genes are TRBV6-1 and TRBJ2-7; 7 nucleotides agree with TRBD2. Per the germline V gene, CDR1 is MNHNS and CDR2 is SASEGT. This CDR3 comprises 14 residues. The ends lost 6 bases at V and 6 bases at J; junction bases unmatched: 11. CDR3 sequence (DNA): TGTGCCAGCAGACCCGGCGGGGGAATAGGCGAGCAGTACTTC. It encodes CASRPGGGIGEQYF.

The rearrangement joins TRBV12-3 or TRBV12-4 to TRBJ1-1, with D uncertain. This CDR3 is built from 14 residues. Trimming took 3 bases from V and 0 from J, leaving 8 bases between them. CDR3 amino acids: CASSLRYMNTEAFF. The CDR3 region has the DNA TGTGCCAGCAGTTTGAGGTACATGAACACTGAAGCTTTCTTT.

In its sample, this clonotype was seen a few times. The rearrangement links TRBV5-1 to TRBJ1-1, with a possible D match to TRBD1 (5 bases). V was pared by 3 bases and J by 10 bases, with 19 bases between. The germline V gene encodes CDR1 SGHRS and CDR2 YFSETQ. The CDR3 loop spans 14 amino acids. This chain's CDR3 is CASSSTTDGGVAFF. The CDR3 DNA sequence: TGCGCCAGCAGCTCCACCACGGACGGGGGGGTAGCTTTCTTT.

This clonotype was recorded many times. The CDR3 DNA reads TGCAGCGTTGAGTCCAGGTTTGTCATGAACACTGAAGCTTTCTTT. Residues: CSVESRFVMNTEAFF. The rearrangement joins TRBV29-1 to TRBJ1-1; D uncertain. The CDR3 covers 15 residues. Germline lookup yields CDR1 SQVTM and CDR2 ANQGSEA. V was cut by 3 bases and J by 0 bases, with 14 bases left in between.

At least ten counts were recorded for this clonotype. V gene TRBV20-1 combines with J gene TRBJ1-6, with 7 bases matching TRBD1. The trim removed 4 bases at V and 0 bases at J, leaving 9 bases unmatched. Per the germline V gene, CDR1 is DFQATT and CDR2 is SNEGSKA (reference sequence). The CDR3 runs 17 residues. CDR3 sequence reads: CSATRDSESSYNSPLHF. The CDR3 DNA follows: TGCAGTGCTACCCGGGACAGCGAGAGCTCCTATAATTCACCCCTCCACTTT.

This clonotype appeared a few times. J is TRBJ2-3 and V is TRBV24-1; TRBD1 or TRBD2 may be the D gene (7 bases each). The V and J ends lost 2 bases and 2 bases respectively, with 13 bases between them. Germline loops: CDR1 KGHDR, CDR2 SFDVKD. CDR3 length: 16 amino acids. CDR3 sequence: CATSDSQGRVTDTQYF. The CDR3 DNA follows: TGTGCCACCAGTGATTCACAGGGGAGGGTCACAGATACGCAGTATTTT.

The chain recombines TRBV15 with TRBJ1-1; D may be TRBD1 (5 bases). The CDR3 length is 16 residues. The ends were cut back, 4 bases at V and 4 bases at J, with 19 bases in the middle. CDR1 LNHNV and CDR2 YYDKDF come from the germline V gene (reference sequence). CDR3 DNA sequence: TGTGCCACCAGCACCCTCTCGAGGGGCAAGGGCACTGAAGCTTTCTTT. Translation: CATSTLSRGKGTEAFF.

This clonotype came up many times. The rearrangement joins TRBV7-2 to TRBJ2-7, with TRBD2 matching over 12 bases. CDR1 is SGHTA and CDR2 is FQGNSA in the germline V gene. CDR3 length: 16 amino acids. V trimming: 2 bases; J trimming: 3 bases; junction bases outside the gene matches: 5. The CDR3 DNA is TGTGCCAGCAGCTTAACTAGCGGGGGGACATTCTACGAGCAGTACTTC. Its protein is CASSLTSGGTFYEQYF.

In its sample, this clonotype was seen many times. The V gene is TRBV28, the J gene TRBJ2-7; the D call may be TRBD1 or TRBD2 (5 bases each). V was trimmed by 6 bases and J by 5 bases, leaving 20 bases between them. Germline CDR1 reads MDHEN; CDR2 reads SYDVKM. The CDR3 totals 15 residues. The CDR3 is CASSYQPGAKNEQYF. The CDR3 bases are TGTGCCAGCAGCTACCAACCCGGGGCCAAGAACGAGCAGTACTTC.

The gene calls are TRBV28 and TRBJ2-7; 12 bases align to TRBD2. J was trimmed by 1 base and V by 7 bases; bases with no gene match: 2. The CDR3 loop spans 14 amino acids. Looked up from germline, CDR1 is MDHEN and CDR2 is SYDVKM. CDR3 sequence (DNA): TGTGCCAGCAACGGACTAGCGGGATCCTACGAGCAGTACTTC. As protein: CASNGLAGSYEQYF. The full variable domain, its missing parts supplied by reference TRBV28 and TRBJ2-7, is DVKVTQSSRYLVKRTGEKVFLECVQDMDHENMFWYRQDPGLGLRLIYFSYDVKMKEKGDIPEGYSVSREKKERFSLILESASTNQTSMYLCASNGLAGSYEQYFGPGTRLTVT.

This chain connects TRBV10-2 to TRBJ1-2; D unclear. With 2 bases removed from V and 7 bases from J, the gap between germline ends came to 11 bases. Germline loops: CDR1 WSHSY, CDR2 SAAADI. The CDR3 has 13 amino acids. CDR3 loop: CASSETRISGYTF. The DNA for the CDR3 is TGCGCCAGCAGTGAGACCCGAATAAGTGGCTACACCTTC.

Here the CDR3 DNA reads TGTGCCAGCAGTTACCCTACCCGGCAAGGACGGTCGCCTTATTACGAGCAGTACTTC. Translated: CASSYPTRQGRSPYYEQYF. The chain joins TRBV6-2 or TRBV6-3 to TRBJ2-7; D is unclear. This CDR3 is built from 19 residues. Deletions cut 2 bases from V and 4 bases from J, with 27 bases between. CDR1 is MNHEY and CDR2 is SVGEGT in the germline V gene.

The gene calls are TRBV18 and TRBJ2-7; 7 bases line up with TRBD2. The J segment lost 3 bases and the V segment lost 4 bases, leaving 9 bases of the junction unmatched. CDR1 and CDR2 (germline): KGHSH, LQKENI. The length of the CDR3 is 15 residues. CDR3 in DNA: TGTGCCAGCTCACGACCAGACCTAGCGGTCTACGAGCAGTACTTC. Translation gives CASSRPDLAVYEQYF.